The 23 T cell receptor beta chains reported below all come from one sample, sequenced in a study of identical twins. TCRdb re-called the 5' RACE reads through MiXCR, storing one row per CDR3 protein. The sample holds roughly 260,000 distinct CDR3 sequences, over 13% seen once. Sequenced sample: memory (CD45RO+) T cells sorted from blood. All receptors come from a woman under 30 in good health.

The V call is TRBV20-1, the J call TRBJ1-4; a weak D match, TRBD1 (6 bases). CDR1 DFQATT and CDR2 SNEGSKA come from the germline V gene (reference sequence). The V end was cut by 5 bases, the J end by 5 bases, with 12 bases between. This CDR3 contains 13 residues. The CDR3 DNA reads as TGCAGTGCTTTGGACAGTCGAAATGAAAAACTGTTTTTT. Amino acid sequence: CSALDSRNEKLFF.

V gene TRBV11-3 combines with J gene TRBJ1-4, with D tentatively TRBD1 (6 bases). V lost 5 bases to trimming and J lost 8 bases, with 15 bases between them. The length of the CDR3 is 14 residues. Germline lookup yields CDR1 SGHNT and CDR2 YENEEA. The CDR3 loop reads CASSPGDTREKLFF. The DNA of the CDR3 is TGTGCCAGCAGCCCCGGGGACACGAGGGAAAAACTGTTTTTT.

CDR3 nucleotides: TGCGCCAGCAGCGACGGGACAGGGAGTTGGGGAACTAATGAAAAACTGTTTTTT. It encodes CASSDGTGSWGTNEKLFF. The rearrangement joins TRBV5-1 to TRBJ1-4; TRBD1 matches at 9 bases. J gave up 1 base and V 4 bases, and 11 bases lay outside the gene matches. There are 18 residues in the CDR3. The V gene's germline CDR1 is SGHRS and CDR2 YFSETQ.

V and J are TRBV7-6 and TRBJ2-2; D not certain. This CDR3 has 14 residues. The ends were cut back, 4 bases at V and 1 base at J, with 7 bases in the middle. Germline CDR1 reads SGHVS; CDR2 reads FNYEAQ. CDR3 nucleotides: TGTGCCAGCAGCTCGGAAGGGAACACCGGGGAGCTGTTTTTT. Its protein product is CASSSEGNTGELFF. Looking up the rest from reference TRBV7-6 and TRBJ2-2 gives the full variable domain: GAGVSQSPRYKVTKRGQDVALRCDPISGHVSLYWYRQALGQGPEFLTYFNYEAQQDKSGLPNDRFSAERPEGSISTLTIQRTEQRDSAMYRCASSSEGNTGELFFGEGSRLTVL.

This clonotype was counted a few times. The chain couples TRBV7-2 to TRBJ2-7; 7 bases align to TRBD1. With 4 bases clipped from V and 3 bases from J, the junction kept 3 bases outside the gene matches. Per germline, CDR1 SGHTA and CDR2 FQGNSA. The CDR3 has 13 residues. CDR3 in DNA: TGTGCCAGCAGCTGGGGACAGAACTACGAGCAGTACTTC. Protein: CASSWGQNYEQYF. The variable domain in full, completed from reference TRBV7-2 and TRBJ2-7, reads GAGVSQSPSNKVTEKGKDVELRCDPISGHTALYWYRQSLGQGLEFLIYFQGNSAPDKSGLPSDRFSAERTGGSVSTLTIQRTQQEDSAVYLCASSWGQNYEQYFGPGTRLTVT.

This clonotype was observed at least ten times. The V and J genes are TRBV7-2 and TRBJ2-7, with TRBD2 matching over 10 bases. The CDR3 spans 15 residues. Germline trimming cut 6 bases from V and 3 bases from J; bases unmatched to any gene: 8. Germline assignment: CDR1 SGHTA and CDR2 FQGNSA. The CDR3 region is CASRPSGRWYYEQYF. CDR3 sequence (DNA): TGTGCCAGCAGACCTAGCGGGAGATGGTACTACGAGCAGTACTTC. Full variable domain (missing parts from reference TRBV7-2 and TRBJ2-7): GAGVSQSPSNKVTEKGKDVELRCDPISGHTALYWYRQSLGQGLEFLIYFQGNSAPDKSGLPSDRFSAERTGGSVSTLTIQRTQQEDSAVYLCASRPSGRWYYEQYFGPGTRLTVT.

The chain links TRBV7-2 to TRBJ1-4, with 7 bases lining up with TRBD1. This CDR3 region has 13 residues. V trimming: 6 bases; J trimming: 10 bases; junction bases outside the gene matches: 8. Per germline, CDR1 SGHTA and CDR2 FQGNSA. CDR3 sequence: CASRVTGVGKLFF. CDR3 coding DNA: TGTGCCAGCAGGGTTACAGGGGTAGGAAAACTGTTTTTT.

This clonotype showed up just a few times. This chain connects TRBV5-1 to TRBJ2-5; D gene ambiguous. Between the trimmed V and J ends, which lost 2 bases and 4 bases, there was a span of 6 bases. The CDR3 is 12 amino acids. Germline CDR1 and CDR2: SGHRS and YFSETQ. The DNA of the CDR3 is TGCGCCAGCAGCTTACACGGAGAGACCCAGTACTTC. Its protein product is CASSLHGETQYF.

CDR3 residues: CASSFISGGGYTEAFF. CDR3 in DNA: TGTGCCAGCAGCTTTATTAGCGGCGGAGGGTACACTGAAGCTTTCTTT. This chain uses TRBV5-6 with TRBJ1-1; D is undetermined. The CDR3 is 16 residues long. Trimming cost V 2 bases and J 3 bases, with 17 bases left between them. Germline CDR1 and CDR2: SGHDT and YYEEEE.

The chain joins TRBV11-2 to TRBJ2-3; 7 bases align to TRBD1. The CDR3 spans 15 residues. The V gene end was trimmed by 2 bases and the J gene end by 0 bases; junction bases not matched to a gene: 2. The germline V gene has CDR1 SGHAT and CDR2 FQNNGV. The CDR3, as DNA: TGTGCCAGCAGCTTAAGGGGGCAAAGCACAGATACGCAGTATTTT. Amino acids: CASSLRGQSTDTQYF.

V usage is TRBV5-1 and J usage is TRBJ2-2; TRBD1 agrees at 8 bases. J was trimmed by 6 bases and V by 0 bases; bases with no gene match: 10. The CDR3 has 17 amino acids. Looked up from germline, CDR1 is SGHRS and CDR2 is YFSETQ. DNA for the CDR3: TGCGCCAGCAGCTTGGAGTGGACAGGGCTAAATTCCGGGGAGCTGTTTTTT. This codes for CASSLEWTGLNSGELFF.

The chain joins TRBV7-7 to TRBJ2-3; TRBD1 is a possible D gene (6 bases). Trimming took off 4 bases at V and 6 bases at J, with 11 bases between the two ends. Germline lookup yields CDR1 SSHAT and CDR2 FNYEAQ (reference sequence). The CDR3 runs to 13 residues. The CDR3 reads CASSSTGYDTQYF. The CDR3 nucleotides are TGTGCCAGCAGCTCTACAGGGTACGATACGCAGTATTTT. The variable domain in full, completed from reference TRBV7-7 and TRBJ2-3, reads GAGVSQSPRYKVTKRGQDVTLRCDPISSHATLYWYQQALGQGPEFLTYFNYEAQPDKSGLPSDRFSAERPEGSISTLTIQRTEQRDSAMYRCASSSTGYDTQYFGPGTRLTVL.

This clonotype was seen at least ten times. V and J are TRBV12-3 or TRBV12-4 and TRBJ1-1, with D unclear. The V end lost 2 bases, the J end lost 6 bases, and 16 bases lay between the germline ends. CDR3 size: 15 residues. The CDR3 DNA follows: TGTGCCAGCAGTTTAAGAGTCGAGGAAAGCCCTGAAGCTTTCTTT. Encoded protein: CASSLRVEESPEAFF.

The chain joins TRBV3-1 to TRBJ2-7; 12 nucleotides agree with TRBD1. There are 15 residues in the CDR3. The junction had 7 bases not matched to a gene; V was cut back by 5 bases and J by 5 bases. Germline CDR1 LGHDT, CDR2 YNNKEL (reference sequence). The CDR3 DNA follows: TGTGCCAGCAGCGCGTGGGGGACAGGGGGCAACGAGCAGTACTTC. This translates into CASSAWGTGGNEQYF.

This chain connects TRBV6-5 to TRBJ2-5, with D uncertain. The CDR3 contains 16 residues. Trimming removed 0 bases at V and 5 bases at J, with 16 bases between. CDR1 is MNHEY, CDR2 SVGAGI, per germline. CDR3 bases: TGTGCCAGCAGTTACTCCCCCCTGGGTTCTATGGAGACCCAGTACTTC. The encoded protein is CASSYSPLGSMETQYF.

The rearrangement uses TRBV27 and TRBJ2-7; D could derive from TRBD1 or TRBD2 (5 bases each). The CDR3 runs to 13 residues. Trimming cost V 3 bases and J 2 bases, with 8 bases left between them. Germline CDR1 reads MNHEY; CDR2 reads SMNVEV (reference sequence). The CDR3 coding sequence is TGTGCCAGCAGTTTTGGGACCCCCTACGAGCAGTACTTC. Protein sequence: CASSFGTPYEQYF.

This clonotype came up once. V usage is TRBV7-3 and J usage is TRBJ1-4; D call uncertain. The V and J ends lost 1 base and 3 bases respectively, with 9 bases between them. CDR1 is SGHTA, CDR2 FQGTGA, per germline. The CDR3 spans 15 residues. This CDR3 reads CASSLSGTPNEKLFF. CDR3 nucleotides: TGTGCCAGCAGCTTAAGCGGTACTCCTAATGAAAAACTGTTTTTT.

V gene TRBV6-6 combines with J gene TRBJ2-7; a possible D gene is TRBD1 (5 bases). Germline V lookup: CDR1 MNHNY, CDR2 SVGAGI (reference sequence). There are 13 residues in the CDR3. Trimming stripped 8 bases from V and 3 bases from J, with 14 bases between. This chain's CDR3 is CASGRAGNYEQYF. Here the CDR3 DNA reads TGTGCCAGCGGGCGCGCAGGGAACTACGAGCAGTACTTC.

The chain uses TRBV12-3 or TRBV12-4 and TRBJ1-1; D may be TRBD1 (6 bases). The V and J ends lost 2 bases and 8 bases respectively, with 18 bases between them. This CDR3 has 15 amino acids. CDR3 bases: TGTGCCAGCAGTTTAATCGAGGGGGGGATTTCCGAAGCTTTCTTT. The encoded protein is CASSLIEGGISEAFF.

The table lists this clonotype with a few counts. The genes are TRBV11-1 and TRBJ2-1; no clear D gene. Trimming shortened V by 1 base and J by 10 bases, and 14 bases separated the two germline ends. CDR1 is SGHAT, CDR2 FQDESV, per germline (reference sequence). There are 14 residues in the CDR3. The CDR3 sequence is CASSLGVRRLEQFF. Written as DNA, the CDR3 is TGTGCCAGCAGCTTAGGTGTACGAAGGCTAGAGCAGTTCTTC.

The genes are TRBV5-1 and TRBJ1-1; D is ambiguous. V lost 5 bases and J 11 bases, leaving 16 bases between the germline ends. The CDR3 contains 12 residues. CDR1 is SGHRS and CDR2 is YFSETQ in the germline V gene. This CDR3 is CASRDQSDYAFF. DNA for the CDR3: TGCGCCAGCAGAGACCAATCCGATTATGCTTTCTTT.

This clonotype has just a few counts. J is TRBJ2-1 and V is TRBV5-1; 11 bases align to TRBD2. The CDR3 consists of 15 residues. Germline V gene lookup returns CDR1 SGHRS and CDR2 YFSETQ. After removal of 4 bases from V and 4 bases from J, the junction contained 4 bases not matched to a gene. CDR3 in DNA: TGCGCCAGCAGCGGGGGACTAGCGGTTTACAATGAGCAGTTCTTC. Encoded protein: CASSGGLAVYNEQFF. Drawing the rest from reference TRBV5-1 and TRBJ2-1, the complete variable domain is KAGVTQTPRYLIKTRGQQVTLSCSPISGHRSVSWYQQTPGQGLQFLFEYFSETQRNKGNFPGRFSGRQFSNSRSEMNVSTLELGDSALYLCASSGGLAVYNEQFFGPGTRLTVL.

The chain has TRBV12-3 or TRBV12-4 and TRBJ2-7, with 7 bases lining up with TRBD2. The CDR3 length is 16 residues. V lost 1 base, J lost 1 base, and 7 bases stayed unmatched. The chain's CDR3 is CASSLGGRELSYEQYF. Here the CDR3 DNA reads TGTGCCAGCAGTTTAGGTGGGCGGGAGTTATCCTACGAGCAGTACTTC.